The present T cell receptor beta chain was sequenced within a study of cytomegalovirus exposure and HLA in healthy donors. Study observations and caveats: One later analysis reportedly identified an Asian-associated ancestry cluster that showed fewer N-insertions than the approximately 670-donor mean. The authors listed 150 or so TCR beta chains as cytomegalovirus-associated. Rare TCR sequences dominated, though some public TCRs recurred in many donors.

Amplification used 60 Vbeta primers and 13 Jbeta primers. This table comes from immunoSEQ multiplex PCR, and its TCRdb copy is limited to in-frame clones, with some not included. The data show roughly 190,000 clones, with about 70% seen just once and around 1.9% held by the top ten. For this clone: Its antigen is currently unknown.

All the people who gave samples were healthy bone marrow donors. CDR1 is SGHRS, CDR2 YFSETQ, per germline. V trimming: 4 bases; J trimming: 3 bases; junction bases outside the gene matches: 4. This CDR3 region has 14 residues. Source material: PBMCs. This TCR came from a woman aged 25 to 45 in good health and CMV-seronegative. This chain connects TRBV5-1 to TRBJ2-7, with 10 bases matching TRBD1. This chain's CDR3 is CASSPGTGVYEQYF. The CDR3 DNA is TGCGCCAGCAGCCCCGGGACAGGGGTCTACGAGCAGTACTTC.